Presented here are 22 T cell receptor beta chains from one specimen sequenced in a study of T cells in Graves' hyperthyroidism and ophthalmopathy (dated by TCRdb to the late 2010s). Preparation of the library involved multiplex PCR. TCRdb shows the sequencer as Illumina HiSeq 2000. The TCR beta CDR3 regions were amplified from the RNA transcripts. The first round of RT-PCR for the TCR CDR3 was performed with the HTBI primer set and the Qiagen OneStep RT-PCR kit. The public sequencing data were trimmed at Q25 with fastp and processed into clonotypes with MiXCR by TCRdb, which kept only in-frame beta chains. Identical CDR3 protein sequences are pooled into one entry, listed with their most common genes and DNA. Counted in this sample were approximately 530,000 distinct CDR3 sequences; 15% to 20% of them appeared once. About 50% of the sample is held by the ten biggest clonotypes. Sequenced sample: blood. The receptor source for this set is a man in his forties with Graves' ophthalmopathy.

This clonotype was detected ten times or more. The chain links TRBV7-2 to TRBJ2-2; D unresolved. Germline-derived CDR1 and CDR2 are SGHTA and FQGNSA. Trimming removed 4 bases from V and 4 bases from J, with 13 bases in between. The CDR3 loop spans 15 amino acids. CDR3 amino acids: CASSSGGRSTGELFF. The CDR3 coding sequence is TGTGCCAGCAGCTCAGGCGGCCGGAGCACCGGGGAGCTGTTTTTT.

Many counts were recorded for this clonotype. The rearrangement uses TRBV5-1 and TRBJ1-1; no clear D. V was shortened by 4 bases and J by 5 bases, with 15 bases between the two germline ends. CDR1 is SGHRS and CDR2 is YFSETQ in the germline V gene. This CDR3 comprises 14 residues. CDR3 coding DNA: TGCGCCAGCAGCACTGGACTAGGCGGGACTGAAGCTTTCTTT. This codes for CASSTGLGGTEAFF.

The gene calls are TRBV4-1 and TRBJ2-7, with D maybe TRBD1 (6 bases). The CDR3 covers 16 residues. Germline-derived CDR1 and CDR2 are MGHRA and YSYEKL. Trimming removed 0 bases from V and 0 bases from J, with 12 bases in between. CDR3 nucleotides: TGCGCCAGCAGCCAAGAAAGACAGGTTAGCTCCTACGAGCAGTACTTC. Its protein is CASSQERQVSSYEQYF.

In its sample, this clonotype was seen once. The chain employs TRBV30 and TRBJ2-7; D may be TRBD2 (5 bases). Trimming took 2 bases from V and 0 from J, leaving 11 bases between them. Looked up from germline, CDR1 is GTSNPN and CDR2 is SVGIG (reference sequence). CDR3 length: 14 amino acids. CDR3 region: CAWSRRRSSYEQYF. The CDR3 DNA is TGTGCCTGGAGTCGAAGGAGGAGCTCCTACGAGCAGTACTTC.

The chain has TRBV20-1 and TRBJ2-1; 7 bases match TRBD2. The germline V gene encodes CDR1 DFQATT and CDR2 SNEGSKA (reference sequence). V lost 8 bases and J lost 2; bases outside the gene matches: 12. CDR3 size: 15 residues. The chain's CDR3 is CSCFRGLDAYNEQFF. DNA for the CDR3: TGCAGTTGTTTTAGAGGACTAGACGCCTACAATGAGCAGTTCTTC.

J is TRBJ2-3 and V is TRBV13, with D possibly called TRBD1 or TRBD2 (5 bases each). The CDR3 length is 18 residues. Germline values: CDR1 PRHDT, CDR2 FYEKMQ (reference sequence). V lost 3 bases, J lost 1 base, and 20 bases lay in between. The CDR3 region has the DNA TGTGCCAGCAGCTTTGCGGGCGGGCTTAGAGGGGGCACAGATACGCAGTATTTT. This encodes CASSFAGGLRGGTDTQYF.

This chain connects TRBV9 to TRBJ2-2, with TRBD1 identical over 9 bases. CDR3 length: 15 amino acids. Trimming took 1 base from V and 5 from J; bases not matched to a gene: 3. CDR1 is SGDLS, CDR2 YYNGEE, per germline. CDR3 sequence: CASSVWDRVTGELFF. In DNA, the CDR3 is TGTGCCAGCAGCGTATGGGACAGGGTTACCGGGGAGCTGTTTTTT.

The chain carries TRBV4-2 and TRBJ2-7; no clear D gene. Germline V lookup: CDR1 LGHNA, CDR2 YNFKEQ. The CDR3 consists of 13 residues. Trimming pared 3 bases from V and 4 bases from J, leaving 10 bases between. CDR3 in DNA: TGTGCCAGCAGCCAGGATACCGAGTACGAGCAGTACTTC. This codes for CASSQDTEYEQYF.

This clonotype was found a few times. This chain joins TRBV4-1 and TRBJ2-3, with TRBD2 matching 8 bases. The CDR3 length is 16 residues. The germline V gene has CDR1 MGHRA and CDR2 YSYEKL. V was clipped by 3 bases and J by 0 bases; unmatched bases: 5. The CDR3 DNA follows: TGCGCCAGCAGCCATATAGCGGGAACTAGCACAGATACGCAGTATTTT. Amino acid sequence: CASSHIAGTSTDTQYF.

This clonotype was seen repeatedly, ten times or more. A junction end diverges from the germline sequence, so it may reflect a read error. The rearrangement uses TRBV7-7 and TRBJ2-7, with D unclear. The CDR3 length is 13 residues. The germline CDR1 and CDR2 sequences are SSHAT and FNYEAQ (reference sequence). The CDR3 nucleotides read TGTGCCAGCAGTTTAGGCACAGCCTACGAGCAGTACTTC. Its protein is CASSLGTAYEQYF.

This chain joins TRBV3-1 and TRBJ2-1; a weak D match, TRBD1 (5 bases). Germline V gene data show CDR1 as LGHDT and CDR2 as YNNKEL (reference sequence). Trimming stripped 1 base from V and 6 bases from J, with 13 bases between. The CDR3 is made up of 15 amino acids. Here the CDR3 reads CASSQGGMGVNEQFF. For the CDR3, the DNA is TGTGCCAGCAGCCAAGGGGGCATGGGTGTCAATGAGCAGTTCTTC.

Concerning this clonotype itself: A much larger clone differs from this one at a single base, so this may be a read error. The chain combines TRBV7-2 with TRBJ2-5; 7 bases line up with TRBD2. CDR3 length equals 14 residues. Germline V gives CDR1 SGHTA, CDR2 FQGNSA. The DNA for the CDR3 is TGTGCCAGCAGAAAGACTAGCATCCCAGAGACCCGGTACTTC. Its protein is CASRKTSIPETRYF.

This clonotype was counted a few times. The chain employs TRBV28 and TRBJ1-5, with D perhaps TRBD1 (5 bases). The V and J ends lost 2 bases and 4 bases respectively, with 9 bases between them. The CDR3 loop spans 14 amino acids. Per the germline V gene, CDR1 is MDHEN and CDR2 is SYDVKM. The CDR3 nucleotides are TGTGCCAGCAGTTTAAACAGGAGAAATCAGCCCCAGCATTTT. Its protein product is CASSLNRRNQPQHF.

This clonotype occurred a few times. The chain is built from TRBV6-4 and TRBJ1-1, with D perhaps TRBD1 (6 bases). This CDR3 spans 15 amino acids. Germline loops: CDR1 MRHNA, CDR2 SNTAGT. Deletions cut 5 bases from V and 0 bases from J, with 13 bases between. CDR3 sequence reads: CASSSAGHLNTEAFF. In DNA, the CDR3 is TGTGCCAGCAGTTCTGCGGGACATTTGAACACTGAAGCTTTCTTT.

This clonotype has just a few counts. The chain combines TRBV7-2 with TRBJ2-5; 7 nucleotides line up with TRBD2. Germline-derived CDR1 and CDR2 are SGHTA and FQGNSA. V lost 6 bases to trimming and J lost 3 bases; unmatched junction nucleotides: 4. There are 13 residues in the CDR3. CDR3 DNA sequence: TGTGCCAGCAGATGGGGGGGGGAAGAGACCCAGTACTTC. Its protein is CASRWGGEETQYF.

Written as DNA, the CDR3 is TGTGCCAGCTCACCTTCAAATATAGCCAAAAACATTCAGTACTTC. Residues: CASSPSNIAKNIQYF. The chain links TRBV18 to TRBJ2-4; no clear D gene. V was shortened by 3 bases and J by 0 bases, with 9 bases between the two germline ends. The CDR3 is made up of 15 amino acids. In germline, CDR1 is KGHSH, CDR2 LQKENI.

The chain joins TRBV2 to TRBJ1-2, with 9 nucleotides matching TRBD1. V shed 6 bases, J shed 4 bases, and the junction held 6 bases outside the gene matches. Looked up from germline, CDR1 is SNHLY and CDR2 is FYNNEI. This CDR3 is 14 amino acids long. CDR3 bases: TGTGCCAGCAGGGTTGGACAGGGGCCCTATGGCTACACCTTC. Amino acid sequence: CASRVGQGPYGYTF.

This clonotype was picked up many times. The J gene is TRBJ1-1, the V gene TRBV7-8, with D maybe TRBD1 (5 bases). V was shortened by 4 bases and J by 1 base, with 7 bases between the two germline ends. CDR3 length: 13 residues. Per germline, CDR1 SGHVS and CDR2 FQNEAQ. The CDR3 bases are TGTGCCAGCAGCTCGACAGAGAACACTGAAGCTTTCTTT. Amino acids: CASSSTENTEAFF.

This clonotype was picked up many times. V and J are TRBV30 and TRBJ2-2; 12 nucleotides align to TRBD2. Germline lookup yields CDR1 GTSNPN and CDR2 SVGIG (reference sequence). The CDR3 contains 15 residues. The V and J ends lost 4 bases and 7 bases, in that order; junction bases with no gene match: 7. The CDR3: CAWTSGRASNGELFF. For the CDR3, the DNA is TGTGCCTGGACTAGCGGGAGGGCTAGTAACGGGGAGCTGTTTTTT.

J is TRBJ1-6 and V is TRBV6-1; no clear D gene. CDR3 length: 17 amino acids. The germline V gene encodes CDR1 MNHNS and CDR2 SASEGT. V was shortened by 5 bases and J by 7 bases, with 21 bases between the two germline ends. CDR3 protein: CASSSPRTASENSPLHF. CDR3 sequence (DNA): TGTGCCAGCAGTTCCCCCAGGACGGCCAGCGAGAATTCACCCCTCCACTTT.

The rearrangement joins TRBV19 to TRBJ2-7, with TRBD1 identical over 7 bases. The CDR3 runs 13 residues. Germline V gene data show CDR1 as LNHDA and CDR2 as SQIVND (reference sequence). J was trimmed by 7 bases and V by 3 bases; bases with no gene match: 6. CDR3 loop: CASSMDRRREQYF. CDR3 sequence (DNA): TGTGCCAGTAGTATGGACAGGAGGAGGGAGCAGTACTTC. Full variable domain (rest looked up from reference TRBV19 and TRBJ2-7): DGGITQSPKYLFRKEGQNVTLSCEQNLNHDAMYWYRQDPGQGLRLIYYSQIVNDFQKGDIAEGYSVSREKKESFPLTVTSAQKNPTAFYLCASSMDRRREQYFGPGTRLTVT.

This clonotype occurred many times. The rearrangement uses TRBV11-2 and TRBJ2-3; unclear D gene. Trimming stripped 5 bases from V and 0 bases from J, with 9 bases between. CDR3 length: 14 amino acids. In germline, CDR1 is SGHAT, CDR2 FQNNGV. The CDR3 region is CASSPGPSTDTQYF. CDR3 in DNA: TGTGCCAGCAGCCCAGGACCTAGCACAGATACGCAGTATTTT.